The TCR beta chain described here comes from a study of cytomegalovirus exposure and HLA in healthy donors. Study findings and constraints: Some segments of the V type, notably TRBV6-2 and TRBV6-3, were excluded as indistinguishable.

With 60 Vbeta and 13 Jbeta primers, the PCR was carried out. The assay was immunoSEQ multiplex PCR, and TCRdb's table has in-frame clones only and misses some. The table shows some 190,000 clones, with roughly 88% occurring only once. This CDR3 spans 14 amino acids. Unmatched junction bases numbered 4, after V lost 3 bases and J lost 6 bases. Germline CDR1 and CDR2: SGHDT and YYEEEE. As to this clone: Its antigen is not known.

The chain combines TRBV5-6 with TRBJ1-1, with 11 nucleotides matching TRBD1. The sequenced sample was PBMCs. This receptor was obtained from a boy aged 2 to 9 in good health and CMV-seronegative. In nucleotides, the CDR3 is TGTGCCAGCAGCTCGGACAGGGGGCGGGCTGAAGCTTTCTTT. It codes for CASSSDRGRAEAFF.